This T cell receptor (beta chain) was obtained from a study of cytomegalovirus exposure and HLA in healthy donors. 60 Vbeta and 13 Jbeta primers were used in PCR. Using immunoSEQ multiplex PCR, the repertoire was profiled, and TCRdb retains in-frame clones only, with some absent. The sample lists roughly 190,000 clones, over 9.5% occurring once. In the case of this clone: As yet, its antigen is unknown.

Donors were ostensibly healthy at sampling, although undocumented immune exposures were probable. Trimming shortened V by 4 bases and J by 2 bases, and 14 bases separated the two germline ends. The CDR3 length is 15 residues. Germline CDR1 is LGHNA and CDR2 is YSLEER. Findings and limits, study-wide: One cluster of highly shared sequence variants probably arose as a sequencing artifact. Later analysis identified a missense DCLRE1C variant that was linked to TCR beta V- and J-gene trimming. CMV serostatus was the only recorded immune exposure for donors.

The V call is TRBV4-3, the J call TRBJ2-5, with D maybe TRBD2 (6 bases). The receptor was isolated from a man in his fifties in good health and CMV-seropositive. The sample taken for sequencing was PBMCs. The CDR3 loop reads CASSRSSGPQETQYF. Written as DNA, the CDR3 is TGCGCCAGCAGCCGCAGTAGCGGTCCGCAAGAGACCCAGTACTTC.